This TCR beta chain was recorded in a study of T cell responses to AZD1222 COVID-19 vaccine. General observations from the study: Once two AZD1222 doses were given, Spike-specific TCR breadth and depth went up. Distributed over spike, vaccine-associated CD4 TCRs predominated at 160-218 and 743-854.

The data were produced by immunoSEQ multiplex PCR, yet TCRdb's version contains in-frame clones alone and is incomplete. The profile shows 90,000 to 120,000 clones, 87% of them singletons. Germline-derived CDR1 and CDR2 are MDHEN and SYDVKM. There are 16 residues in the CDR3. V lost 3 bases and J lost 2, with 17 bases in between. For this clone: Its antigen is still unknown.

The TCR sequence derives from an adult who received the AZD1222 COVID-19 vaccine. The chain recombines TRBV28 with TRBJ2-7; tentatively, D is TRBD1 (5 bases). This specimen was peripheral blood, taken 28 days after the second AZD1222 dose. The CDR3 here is CASSFSLQGLTYEQYF. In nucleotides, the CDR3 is TGTGCCAGCAGTTTTTCTCTCCAGGGTCTTACCTACGAGCAGTACTTC.